This TCR beta chain was obtained from a study of blood T cell repertoires in COVID-19. Background on the study: Spain, Italy and the United States supplied samples that represented acute and convalescent COVID-19. T cells, B-cell-depleted T cells, or PBMCs provided the cDNA or gDNA that served as material.

Using immunoSEQ multiplex PCR, the repertoire was profiled, and TCRdb retains in-frame clones only, with some absent. The profile covers under 150,000 clones, with roughly 80% appearing a single time and approximately 1.5% taken by the ten largest. The CDR3 runs to 11 residues. CDR1 and CDR2 (germline): DFQATT, SNEGSKA (reference sequence). The V gene lost 3 bases and the J gene lost 8 bases, with 7 bases spanning the gap. In this sample, this clone turned up once. The J gene is TRBJ1-4, the V gene TRBV20-1; tentative D call: TRBD1 (5 bases). This receptor was obtained from a man in his fifties or sixties with acute or convalescent COVID-19. Sequencing was performed on peripheral blood. The CDR3 sequence is CSASQGEKLFF. CDR3 bases: TGCAGTGCTAGTCAGGGAGAAAAACTGTTTTTT.